This entry concerns a single TCR beta chain. Per the study methods: How many nucleated cells were present was estimated from reference gene primer amplification. TCRdb's copy holds only in-frame clones and misses some; the assay was immunoSEQ multiplex PCR. The V and J calls and the clone size are those of that table, but D and trimming were determined from the DNA. Among around 260,000 clones, around 88% were seen once, and the ten largest hold about 2.1%. The sample originates from a study of blood T cell repertoires in COVID-19. Study-level information: Acute-phase and convalescent COVID-19 samples originated in the United States, Italy and Spain. The analysed material was cDNA or gDNA that came from T cells, B-cell-depleted T cells, or PBMCs.

Germline assignment: CDR1 SGHNT and CDR2 YYREEE (reference sequence). With V trimmed by 0 bases and J by 2 bases, 9 bases remained unmatched. The CDR3 has 17 residues. This clonotype was obtained from a man younger than 45 with active or convalescent COVID-19. Sample: peripheral blood. The chain is built from TRBV5-4 and TRBJ2-3; TRBD1 matches at 7 bases. The CDR3 region is CASSLGLGTANTDTQYF. The CDR3 region has the DNA TGTGCCAGCAGCTTGGGGCTAGGGACAGCGAACACAGATACGCAGTATTTT.